These 22 T cell receptor beta chains came from one sample sequenced in a study of T cell clonotyping in hematopoietic cell transplantation. Regarding time point: recipient sample about 28 days before transplant, after cytoreduction. This table comes from immunoSEQ multiplex PCR, and its TCRdb copy is limited to in-frame clones, with some not included. The data contain about 16,000 clones, 93% of them singletons. Sequenced material: peripheral blood mononuclear cells, taken before stem cell transplant. These receptors were collected from a man between 18 and 35 years old with biphenotypic leukemia. Some clones in this sample may be carry-over from other donors' samples.

The J gene is TRBJ2-5, the V gene TRBV30; D is ambiguous. V was clipped by 2 bases and J by 3 bases, with 7 bases between them. This CDR3 contains 12 residues. From germline, CDR1 is GTSNPN and CDR2 SVGIG (reference sequence). For the CDR3, the DNA is TGTGCCTGGAGTCTGCTAGAAGAGACCCAGTACTTC. Its translation: CAWSLLEETQYF. The full variable domain, in which reference TRBV30 and TRBJ2-5 provide the parts outside the CDR3, is SQTIHQWPATLVQPVGSPLSLECTVEGTSNPNLYWYRQAAGRGLQLLFYSVGIGQISSEVPQNLSASRPQDRQFILSSKKLLLSDSGFYLCAWSLLEETQYFGPGTRLLVL.

The chain recombines TRBV15 with TRBJ1-2; no firm D call. The CDR3 loop spans 15 amino acids. V lost 5 bases, J lost 3 bases, and 16 bases lay in between. CDR1 and CDR2 from the germline V gene are LNHNV and YYDKDF (reference sequence). CDR3 sequence: CATSPTSHPDYGYTF. DNA for the CDR3: TGTGCCACCAGCCCGACCAGTCACCCGGACTATGGCTACACCTTC.

V is TRBV6-6 and J is TRBJ2-7, with D tentatively TRBD1 (5 bases). CDR1 and CDR2 from the germline V gene are MNHNY and SVGAGI (reference sequence). The CDR3 runs 14 residues. Trimming took off 2 bases at V and 5 bases at J, with 13 bases between the two ends. Written as DNA, the CDR3 is TGTGCCAGCAGTTACGGGGCAGGGATCGACGAGCAGTACTTC. Translation: CASSYGAGIDEQYF.

The CDR3 DNA reads TGTGCCAGCAGCCGGGACGGTAGCAATCAGCCCCAGCATTTT. This encodes CASSRDGSNQPQHF. The rearrangement joins TRBV5-5 to TRBJ1-5, with a tentative D call TRBD1 (5 bases). The CDR3 consists of 14 residues. V lost 4 bases and J 0 bases, leaving 8 bases between the germline ends. Per germline, CDR1 SGHKS and CDR2 YYEKEE (reference sequence).

The chain uses TRBV13 and TRBJ2-4; the D gene could be TRBD1 or TRBD2 (5 bases each). Per germline, CDR1 PRHDT and CDR2 FYEKMQ (reference sequence). This CDR3 spans 15 amino acids. V was shortened by 5 bases and J by 8 bases, with 19 bases between the two germline ends. The CDR3 here is CASSAPGRIEDIQYF. CDR3 sequence (DNA): TGTGCCAGCAGCGCGCCGGGACGTATCGAGGACATTCAGTACTTC.

V and J are TRBV6-5 and TRBJ1-6; D not certain. Germline CDR1 reads MNHEY; CDR2 reads SVGAGI. Trimming cost V 2 bases and J 0 bases, with 8 bases left between them. The CDR3 contains 16 residues. CDR3 sequence (DNA): TGTGCCAGCAGTTACAGTGTGGACTCCTATAATTCACCCCTCCACTTT. It yields the protein CASSYSVDSYNSPLHF.

The V call is TRBV6-5, the J call TRBJ2-3, with 12 bases that match TRBD2. This CDR3 is 15 amino acids long. Looked up from germline, CDR1 is MNHEY and CDR2 is SVGAGI. The V and J ends lost 4 bases and 4 bases, in that order; junction bases with no gene match: 3. CDR3 coding DNA: TGTGCCAGCAGTTCGACTAGCGGGGGCGCAGATACGCAGTATTTT. Translation: CASSSTSGGADTQYF.

This clone appeared once. In DNA, the CDR3 is TGCGCCAGCAACCAGGGACAGGGGGGCACTGAAGCTTTCTTT. Translation: CASNQGQGGTEAFF. The gene calls are TRBV5-1 and TRBJ1-1; TRBD1 aligns across 11 bases. The V gene's germline CDR1 is SGHRS and CDR2 YFSETQ. V was clipped by 6 bases and J by 4 bases; unmatched bases: 5. The CDR3 consists of 14 residues.

The chain is built from TRBV19 and TRBJ1-1; TRBD1 matches at 7 bases. This CDR3 has 16 amino acids. The ends lost 5 bases at V and 11 bases at J; junction bases unmatched: 20. CDR1 and CDR2 (germline): LNHDA, SQIVND (reference sequence). The CDR3 DNA sequence: TGTGCCAGTAGTTTCATCCCGGGACAGAGAACGCTTGAGGCTTTCTTT. Amino acid sequence: CASSFIPGQRTLEAFF.

V is TRBV6-5 and J is TRBJ2-5; D possibly corresponds to TRBD1 (5 bases). This CDR3 has 15 residues. Trimming left V 6 bases short and J 3 bases short, with 17 bases between. Germline V gives CDR1 MNHEY, CDR2 SVGAGI. This CDR3 is CASSRTRQGKETQYF. The CDR3 DNA reads as TGTGCCAGCAGCCGAACCCGGCAGGGTAAAGAGACCCAGTACTTC.

The CDR3 spells CASLDRDSNQPQHF. The CDR3 DNA reads as TGCGCCAGTCTGGACAGGGATAGCAATCAGCCCCAGCATTTT. This chain uses TRBV10-1 with TRBJ1-5; the match to TRBD1 covers 8 bases. V shed 9 bases and J 0 bases; nucleotides not matched to a gene: 4. This CDR3 is 14 amino acids long. CDR1 is WNHNN and CDR2 is SYGVQD in the germline V gene (reference sequence).

J is TRBJ2-3 and V is TRBV7-3, with D uncertain. V was trimmed by 1 base and J by 6 bases, leaving 11 bases between them. Germline V CDR1 and CDR2: SGHTA, FQGTGA. This CDR3 contains 14 residues. As DNA, the CDR3 is TGTGCCAGCAGCTTAATACCAGCGCCCGATACGCAGTATTTT. This encodes CASSLIPAPDTQYF. The variable domain in full, with the rest retrieved from reference TRBV7-3 and TRBJ2-3, is GAGVSQTPSNKVTEKGKYVELRCDPISGHTALYWYRQSLGQGPEFLIYFQGTGAADDSGLPNDRFFAVRPEGSVSTLKIQRTERGDSAVYLCASSLIPAPDTQYFGPGTRLTVL.

This clone appeared a few times. The chain joins TRBV19 to TRBJ1-1; the match to TRBD1 covers 7 bases. Germline values: CDR1 LNHDA, CDR2 SQIVND (reference sequence). This CDR3 has 13 residues. After removal of 8 bases from V and 3 bases from J, the junction contained 6 bases not matched to a gene. CDR3 DNA: TGTGCCAGTGCCACCAGGGGGGACACTGAAGCTTTCTTT. Residues: CASATRGDTEAFF.

V is TRBV6-5 and J is TRBJ2-7; TRBD1 or TRBD2 may be the D gene (5 bases each). Between the trimmed V and J ends, which lost 4 bases and 3 bases, there was a span of 10 bases. Germline CDR1 and CDR2: MNHEY and SVGAGI. The CDR3 is 13 residues long. In DNA form, the CDR3 reads TGTGCCAGCAGTTGGGACGTGGGCTACGAGCAGTACTTC. This translates into CASSWDVGYEQYF.

V gene TRBV7-2 combines with J gene TRBJ1-3, with TRBD1 matching 8 bases. Germline V gives CDR1 SGHTA, CDR2 FQGNSA. The J segment lost 0 bases and the V segment lost 0 bases, leaving 4 bases of the junction unmatched. The CDR3 loop spans 17 amino acids. CDR3: CASSLAGQVISGNTIYF. The CDR3 nucleotides are TGTGCCAGCAGCTTAGCGGGACAGGTGATCTCTGGAAACACCATATATTTT.

This clone was seen just once. This CDR3 reads CASSQDPGREQYF. CDR3 nucleotide sequence: TGCGCCAGCAGCCAAGATCCCGGGCGGGAGCAGTACTTC. V usage is TRBV4-1 and J usage is TRBJ2-7; D remains ambiguous. V dropped 0 bases and J dropped 7 bases, with 10 bases sitting between them. From germline, CDR1 is MGHRA and CDR2 YSYEKL. The CDR3 totals 13 residues.

The rearrangement joins TRBV27 to TRBJ2-2; 9 bases align to TRBD2. The V gene end was trimmed by 2 bases and the J gene end by 5 bases; junction bases not matched to a gene: 3. Per the germline V gene, CDR1 is MNHEY and CDR2 is SMNVEV (reference sequence). The CDR3 loop spans 15 amino acids. CDR3 in amino acids: CASSLASGDTGELFF. In nucleotides, the CDR3 is TGTGCCAGCAGTTTAGCTAGCGGGGATACCGGGGAGCTGTTTTTT.

The genes are TRBV4-2 and TRBJ1-1; D not resolved. The V gene's germline CDR1 is LGHNA and CDR2 YNFKEQ. Trimming stripped 4 bases from V and 4 bases from J, with 10 bases between. This CDR3 has 13 amino acids. CDR3: CASSREEGTEAFF. For the CDR3, the DNA is TGTGCCAGCAGCCGGGAAGAGGGCACTGAAGCTTTCTTT.

This chain uses TRBV19 with TRBJ2-5; D possibly corresponds to TRBD2 (6 bases). V lost 7 bases, J lost 2 bases, and 17 bases lay in between. This CDR3 is 15 amino acids long. Germline V gene sequence: CDR1 LNHDA, CDR2 SQIVND (reference sequence). The CDR3 bases are TGTGCCAGTACCCGAGGGGTCCGGGGGCAAGAGACCCAGTACTTC. This codes for CASTRGVRGQETQYF.

V gene TRBV7-6 combines with J gene TRBJ2-5; TRBD2 matches at 12 bases. J gave up 4 bases and V 1 base, and 4 bases lay outside the gene matches. Germline CDR1 is SGHVS and CDR2 is FNYEAQ. CDR3 length: 16 amino acids. DNA for the CDR3: TGTGCCAGCAGCTTAGTGGCTAGCGGGGGGGCAGAGACCCAGTACTTC. Amino acid sequence: CASSLVASGGAETQYF.

The V call is TRBV9, the J call TRBJ1-3, with D hard to call. Germline CDR1 SGDLS, CDR2 YYNGEE. V dropped 5 bases and J dropped 0 bases, with 6 bases sitting between them. CDR3 length equals 13 residues. CDR3 sequence reads: CASRETSGNTIYF. DNA for the CDR3: TGTGCCAGCAGAGAGACCTCTGGAAACACCATATATTTT.

This clone appeared once. The rearrangement links TRBV25-1 to TRBJ2-7; D unresolved. Trimming cost V 1 base and J 1 base, with 5 bases left between them. Germline V gene sequence: CDR1 MGHDK, CDR2 SYGVNS. The CDR3 contains 13 residues. This CDR3 is CASSEWASYEQYF. CDR3 DNA: TGTGCCAGCAGTGAATGGGCTTCCTACGAGCAGTACTTC.